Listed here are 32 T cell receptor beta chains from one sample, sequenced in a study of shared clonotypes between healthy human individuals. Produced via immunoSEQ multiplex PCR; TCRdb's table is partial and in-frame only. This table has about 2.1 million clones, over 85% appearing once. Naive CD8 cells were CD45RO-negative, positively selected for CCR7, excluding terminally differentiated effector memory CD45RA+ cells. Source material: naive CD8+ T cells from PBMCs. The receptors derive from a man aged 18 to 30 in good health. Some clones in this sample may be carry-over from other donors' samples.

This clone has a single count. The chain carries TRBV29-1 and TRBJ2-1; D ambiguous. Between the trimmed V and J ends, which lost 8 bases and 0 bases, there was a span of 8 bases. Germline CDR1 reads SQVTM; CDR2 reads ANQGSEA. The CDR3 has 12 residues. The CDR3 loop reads CSQMASYNEQFF. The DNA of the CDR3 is TGCAGCCAAATGGCCTCCTACAATGAGCAGTTCTTC.

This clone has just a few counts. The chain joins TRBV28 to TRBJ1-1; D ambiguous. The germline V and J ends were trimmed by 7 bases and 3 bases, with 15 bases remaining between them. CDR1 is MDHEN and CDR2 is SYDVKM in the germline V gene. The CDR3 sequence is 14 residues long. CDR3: CASIPSPGYTEAFF. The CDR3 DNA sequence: TGTGCCAGCATCCCCTCGCCGGGATACACTGAAGCTTTCTTT.

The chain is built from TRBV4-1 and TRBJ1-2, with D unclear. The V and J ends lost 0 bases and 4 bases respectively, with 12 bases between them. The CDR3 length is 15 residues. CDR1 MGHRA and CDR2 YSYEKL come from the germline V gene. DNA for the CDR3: TGCGCCAGCAGCCAAGATAGCTCACGATTCTATGGCTACACCTTC. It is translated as CASSQDSSRFYGYTF.

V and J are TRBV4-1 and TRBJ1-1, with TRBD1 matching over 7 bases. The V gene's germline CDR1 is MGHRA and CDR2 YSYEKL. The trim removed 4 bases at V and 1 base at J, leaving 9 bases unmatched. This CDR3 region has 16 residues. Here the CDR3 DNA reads TGCGCCAGCAGCCCAGGACAGGAATCAACGAACACTGAAGCTTTCTTT. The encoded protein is CASSPGQESTNTEAFF.

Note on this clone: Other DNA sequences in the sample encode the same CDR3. The CDR3 is CASSQVGAYEQYF. CDR3 DNA: TGCGCCAGCAGCCAAGTTGGGGCTTACGAGCAGTACTTC. V usage is TRBV4-1 and J usage is TRBJ2-7, with D possibly matching TRBD1 (5 bases). Between the trimmed V and J ends, which lost 1 base and 4 bases, there was a span of 8 bases. This CDR3 spans 13 amino acids. Germline V gives CDR1 MGHRA, CDR2 YSYEKL.

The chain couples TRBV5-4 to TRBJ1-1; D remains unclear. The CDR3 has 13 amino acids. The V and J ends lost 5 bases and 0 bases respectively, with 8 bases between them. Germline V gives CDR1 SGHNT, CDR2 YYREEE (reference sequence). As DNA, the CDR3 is TGTGCCAGCAGTGTTCCAATGAACACTGAAGCTTTCTTT. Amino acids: CASSVPMNTEAFF.

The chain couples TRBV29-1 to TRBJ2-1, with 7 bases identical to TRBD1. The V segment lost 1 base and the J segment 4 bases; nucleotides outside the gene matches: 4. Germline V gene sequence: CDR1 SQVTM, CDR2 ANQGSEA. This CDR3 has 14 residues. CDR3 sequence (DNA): TGCAGCGTTGAAGGAAGGGGGCATTACAATGAGCAGTTCTTC. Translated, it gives CSVEGRGHYNEQFF.

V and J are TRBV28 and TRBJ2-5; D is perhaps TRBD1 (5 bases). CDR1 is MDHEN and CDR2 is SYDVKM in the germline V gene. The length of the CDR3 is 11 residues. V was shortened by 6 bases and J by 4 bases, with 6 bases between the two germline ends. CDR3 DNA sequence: TGTGCCAGCAGGCAGGGAGAGACCCAGTACTTC. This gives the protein CASRQGETQYF.

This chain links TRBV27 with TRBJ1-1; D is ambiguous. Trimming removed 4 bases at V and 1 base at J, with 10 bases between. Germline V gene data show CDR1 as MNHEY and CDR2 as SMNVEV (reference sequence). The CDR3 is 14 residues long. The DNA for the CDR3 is TGTGCCAGCAGTTCCTTTTGGCCGAACACTGAAGCTTTCTTT. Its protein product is CASSSFWPNTEAFF.

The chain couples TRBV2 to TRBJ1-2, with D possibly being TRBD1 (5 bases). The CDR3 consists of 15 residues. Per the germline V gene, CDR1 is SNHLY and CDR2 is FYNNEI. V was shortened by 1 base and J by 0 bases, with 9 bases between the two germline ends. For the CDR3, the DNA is TGTGCCAGCAGTGAAGGACAGAGCTCTAACTATGGCTACACCTTC. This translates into CASSEGQSSNYGYTF.

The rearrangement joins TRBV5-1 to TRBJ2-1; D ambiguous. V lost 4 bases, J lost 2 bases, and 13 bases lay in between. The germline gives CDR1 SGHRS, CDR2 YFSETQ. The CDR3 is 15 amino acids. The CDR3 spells CASSPALRTYNEQFF. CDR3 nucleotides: TGCGCCAGCAGCCCGGCCCTCCGCACCTACAATGAGCAGTTCTTC.

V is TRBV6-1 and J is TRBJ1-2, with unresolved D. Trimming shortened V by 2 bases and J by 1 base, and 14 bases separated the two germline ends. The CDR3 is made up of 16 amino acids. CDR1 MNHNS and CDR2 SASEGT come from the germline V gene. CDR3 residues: CASSERWAGDNYGYTF. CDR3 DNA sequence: TGTGCCAGCAGTGAACGTTGGGCCGGCGATAACTATGGCTACACCTTC.

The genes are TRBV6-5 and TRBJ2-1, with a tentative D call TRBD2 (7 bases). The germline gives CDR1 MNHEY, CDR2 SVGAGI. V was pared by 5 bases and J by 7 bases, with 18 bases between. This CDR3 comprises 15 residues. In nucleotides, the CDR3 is TGTGCCAGCAGTAACACGGGGGGCGGATGGAATGAGCAGTTCTTC. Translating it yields CASSNTGGGWNEQFF.

The DNA for the CDR3 is TGTGCCAGCAACTACCCCGGACTAGCGGACCTCACAGATACGCAGTATTTT. Translating it yields CASNYPGLADLTDTQYF. The V call is TRBV28, the J call TRBJ2-3; TRBD2 agrees at 10 bases. J gave up 2 bases and V 7 bases, and 12 bases lay outside the gene matches. Germline CDR1 MDHEN, CDR2 SYDVKM. The CDR3 spans 17 residues.

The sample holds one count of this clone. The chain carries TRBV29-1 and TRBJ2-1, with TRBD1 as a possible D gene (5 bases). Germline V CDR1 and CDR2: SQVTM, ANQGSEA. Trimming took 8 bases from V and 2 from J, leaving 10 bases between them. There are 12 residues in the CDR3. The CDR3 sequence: CSRTGPYNEQFF. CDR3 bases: TGCAGCCGAACAGGACCCTACAATGAGCAGTTCTTC.

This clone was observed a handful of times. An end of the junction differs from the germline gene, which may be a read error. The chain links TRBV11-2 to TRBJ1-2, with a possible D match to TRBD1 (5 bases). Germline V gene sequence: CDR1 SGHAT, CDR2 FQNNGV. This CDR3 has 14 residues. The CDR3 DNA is TGTGCCAGCAGCCTAGAGGGACGGAACTATGGCTACACCTTC. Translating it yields CASSLEGRNYGYTF. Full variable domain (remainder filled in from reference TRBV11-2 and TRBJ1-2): EAGVAQSPRYKIIEKRQSVAFWCNPISGHATLYWYQQILGQGPKLLIQFQNNGVVDDSQLPKDRFSAERLKGVDSTLKIQPAKLEDSAVYLCASSLEGRNYGYTFGSGTRLTVV.

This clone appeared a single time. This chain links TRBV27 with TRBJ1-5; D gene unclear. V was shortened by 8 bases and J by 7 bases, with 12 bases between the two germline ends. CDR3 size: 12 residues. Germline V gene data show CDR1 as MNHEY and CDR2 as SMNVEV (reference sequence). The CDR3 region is CASAGLGQPQHF. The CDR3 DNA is TGTGCCAGCGCAGGTCTGGGACAGCCCCAGCATTTT.

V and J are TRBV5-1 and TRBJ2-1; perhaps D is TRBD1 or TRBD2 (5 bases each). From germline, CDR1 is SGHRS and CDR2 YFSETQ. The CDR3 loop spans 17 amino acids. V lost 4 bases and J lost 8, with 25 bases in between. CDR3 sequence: CASSTGTVRFPNDEQFF. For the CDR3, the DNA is TGCGCCAGCAGCACTGGGACGGTTAGGTTTCCAAACGATGAGCAGTTCTTC.

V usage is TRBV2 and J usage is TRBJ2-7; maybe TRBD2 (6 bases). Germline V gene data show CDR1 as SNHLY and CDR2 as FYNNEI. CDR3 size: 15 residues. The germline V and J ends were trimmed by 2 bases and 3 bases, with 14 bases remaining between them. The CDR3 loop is CASSELDTSNYEQYF. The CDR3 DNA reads TGTGCCAGCAGTGAATTGGACACTAGCAACTACGAGCAGTACTTC.

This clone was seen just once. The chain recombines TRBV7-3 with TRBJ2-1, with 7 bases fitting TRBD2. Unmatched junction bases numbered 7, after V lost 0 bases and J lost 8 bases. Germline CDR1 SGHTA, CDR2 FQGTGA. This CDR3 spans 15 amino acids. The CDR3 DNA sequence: TGTGCCAGCAGCTTAACGAGACTAGCAGGCGATGAGCAGTTCTTC. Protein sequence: CASSLTRLAGDEQFF.

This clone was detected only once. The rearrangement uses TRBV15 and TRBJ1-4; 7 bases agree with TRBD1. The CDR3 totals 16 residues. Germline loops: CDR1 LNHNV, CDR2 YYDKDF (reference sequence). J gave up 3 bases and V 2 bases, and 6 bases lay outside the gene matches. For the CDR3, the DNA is TGTGCCACCAGCAGACCCTACAGGGGATCTAATGAAAAACTGTTTTTT. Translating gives CATSRPYRGSNEKLFF.

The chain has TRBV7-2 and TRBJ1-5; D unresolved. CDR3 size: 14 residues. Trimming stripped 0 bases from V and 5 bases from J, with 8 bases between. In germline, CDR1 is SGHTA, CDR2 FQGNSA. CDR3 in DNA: TGTGCCAGCAGCTTAGCTGAAGGGTATCAGCCCCAGCATTTT. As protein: CASSLAEGYQPQHF.

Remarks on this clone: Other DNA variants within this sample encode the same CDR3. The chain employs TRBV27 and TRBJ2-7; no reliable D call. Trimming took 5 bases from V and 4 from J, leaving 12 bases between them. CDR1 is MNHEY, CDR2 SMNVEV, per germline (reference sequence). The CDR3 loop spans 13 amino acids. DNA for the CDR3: TGTGCCAGCAGTCCACGGGTAGGGTACGAGCAGTACTTC. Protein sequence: CASSPRVGYEQYF.

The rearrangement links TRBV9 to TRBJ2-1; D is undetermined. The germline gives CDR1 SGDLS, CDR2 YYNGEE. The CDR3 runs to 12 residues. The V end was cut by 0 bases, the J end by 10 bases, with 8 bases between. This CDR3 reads CASSVDLLEQFF. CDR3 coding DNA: TGTGCCAGCAGCGTAGACTTATTAGAGCAGTTCTTC.

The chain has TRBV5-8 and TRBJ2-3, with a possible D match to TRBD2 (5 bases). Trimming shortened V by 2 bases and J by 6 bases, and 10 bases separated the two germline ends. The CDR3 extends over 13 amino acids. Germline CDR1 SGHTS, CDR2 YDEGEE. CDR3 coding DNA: TGTGCCAGCAGCTTAGACTACTTCGATACGCAGTATTTT. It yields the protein CASSLDYFDTQYF. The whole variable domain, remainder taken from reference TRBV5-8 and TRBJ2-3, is EAGVTQSPTHLIKTRGQQATLRCSPISGHTSVYWYQQALGLGLQFLLWYDEGEERNRGNFPPRFSGRQFPNYSSELNVNALELEDSALYLCASSLDYFDTQYFGPGTRLTVL.

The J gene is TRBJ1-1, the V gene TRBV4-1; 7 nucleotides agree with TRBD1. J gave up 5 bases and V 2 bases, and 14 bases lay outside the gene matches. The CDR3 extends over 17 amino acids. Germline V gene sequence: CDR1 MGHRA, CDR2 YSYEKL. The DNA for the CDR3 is TGCGCCAGCAGCCAATACCCGCAGGGGGGGATAGCGACTGAAGCTTTCTTT. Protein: CASSQYPQGGIATEAFF.

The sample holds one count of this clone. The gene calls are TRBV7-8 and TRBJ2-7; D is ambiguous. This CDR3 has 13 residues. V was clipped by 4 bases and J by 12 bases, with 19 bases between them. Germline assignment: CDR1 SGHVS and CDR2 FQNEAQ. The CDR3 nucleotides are TGTGCCAGCAGCTCCTCTGACGTGGTGGGGTGGTACTTC. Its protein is CASSSSDVVGWYF.

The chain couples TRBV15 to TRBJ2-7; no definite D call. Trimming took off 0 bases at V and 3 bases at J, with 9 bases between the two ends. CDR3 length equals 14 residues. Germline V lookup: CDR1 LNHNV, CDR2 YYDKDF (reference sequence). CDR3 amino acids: CATSREIARYEQYF. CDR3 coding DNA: TGTGCCACCAGCAGAGAAATAGCTCGCTACGAGCAGTACTTC.

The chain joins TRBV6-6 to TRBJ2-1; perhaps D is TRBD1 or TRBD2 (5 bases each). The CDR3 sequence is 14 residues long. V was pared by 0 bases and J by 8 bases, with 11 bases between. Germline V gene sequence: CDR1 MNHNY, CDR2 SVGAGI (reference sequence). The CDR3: CASSYSIRGDEQFF. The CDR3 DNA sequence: TGTGCCAGCAGTTACTCGATTCGGGGCGATGAGCAGTTCTTC.

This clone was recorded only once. The CDR3 region is CASSLVPGEDEKLFF. As DNA, the CDR3 is TGCGCCAGCAGCTTGGTTCCAGGGGAAGATGAAAAACTGTTTTTT. V gene TRBV5-1 combines with J gene TRBJ1-4; TRBD1 might be the D (6 bases). CDR1 is SGHRS, CDR2 YFSETQ, per germline. V shed 0 bases and J shed 6 bases, with 12 bases lying between them. This CDR3 region has 15 residues.

The CDR3 region is CASSRPPQSSAYEQYF. The CDR3 DNA reads TGTGCCAGCAGTCGCCCACCTCAGAGTTCTGCCTACGAGCAGTACTTC. The chain links TRBV27 to TRBJ2-7; the D is unclear. The ends were cut back, 5 bases at V and 2 bases at J, with 19 bases in the middle. CDR1 is MNHEY, CDR2 SMNVEV, per germline (reference sequence). The CDR3 is made up of 16 amino acids.

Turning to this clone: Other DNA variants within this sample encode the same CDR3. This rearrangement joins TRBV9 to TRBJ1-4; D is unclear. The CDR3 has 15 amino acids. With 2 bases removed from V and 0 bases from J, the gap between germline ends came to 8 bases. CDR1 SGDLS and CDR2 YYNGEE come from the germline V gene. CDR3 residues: CASSVSGATNEKLFF. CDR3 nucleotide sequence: TGTGCCAGCAGCGTCTCGGGTGCAACTAATGAAAAACTGTTTTTT.